This T cell receptor beta chain was documented in a study of T-cell memory formation after mild COVID-19. Findings of the study overall: The finding that pre-infection memory included some responding clones suggested that cross-reactive memory joined.

TCRdb re-called the 5' RACE reads with MiXCR, one entry per CDR3 protein. The sample comprises some 130,000 distinct CDR3 sequences, less than 25% of which are singletons, and approximately 25% rests with the top ten. Germline V CDR1 and CDR2: SEHNR, FQNEAQ (reference sequence). The CDR3 extends over 15 amino acids. The V gene lost 4 bases and the J gene lost 2 bases, with 13 bases spanning the gap. The table lists this clonotype with a few counts. Its antigen is not known. The source is an adult woman who had mild COVID-19 (a few samples of this study predate the infection). Cell type and time point are not known. The V call is TRBV7-9, the J call TRBJ2-3; D might be TRBD1 or TRBD2, each matching 5 bases. The sequencing input was PBMCs or a T cell subset sorted from them (not recorded which). The CDR3 DNA is TGTGCCAGCAGCTCATCCGGGACCGTCACAGATACGCAGTATTTT. It translates to CASSSSGTVTDTQYF. The full variable domain, rest sourced from reference TRBV7-9 and TRBJ2-3, is DTGVSQNPRHKITKRGQNVTFRCDPISEHNRLYWYRQTLGQGPEFLTYFQNEAQLEKSRLLSDRFSAERPKGSFSTLEIQRTEQGDSAMYLCASSSSGTVTDTQYFGPGTRLTVL.